This is a list of T cell receptor beta chains from one sample in a study of human T cells and chemical hapten exposure. TCRdb passed the RACE reads through MiXCR, listing each CDR3 protein once. The data hold roughly 50,000 distinct CDR3 sequences, with roughly a tenth observed a single time. The source was whole blood, collected in connection with sensitization to the hapten diphenylcyclopropenone (DPC). The receptor set was obtained from a man between 35 and 55 years old with alopecia areata. Some clones in this sample may be carry-over from other donors' samples. Each CDR3 is given with its conserved first and last residue. Fields, in order: D gene, clone size, V gene, J gene, CDR3 length, CDR3 DNA, CDR3 protein. A D gene is named only where the DNA matches it firmly. Rows give clone size only sometimes, using once, few, many, or a class for an expanded clone.

-	-	TRBV27	TRBJ1-1	14	TGTGCCAGCAGTTTAAGTGACATGAACACTGAAGCTTTCTTT	CASSLSDMNTEAFF
-	many	TRBV7-8	TRBJ2-2	13	TGTGCCAGCAGCTCCAGGGAGACCGGGGAGCTGTTTTTT	CASSSRETGELFF
TRBD1	few	TRBV12-3/TRBV12-4	TRBJ1-1	14	TGTGCCAGCAGTTCCAGGGACAGGGGCACTGAAGCTTTCTTT	CASSSRDRGTEAFF
-	few	TRBV20-1	TRBJ2-3	14	TGCAGTGCTCCGACGGGACCTAGCACAGATACGCAGTATTTT	CSAPTGPSTDTQYF
-	few	TRBV6-2/TRBV6-3	TRBJ1-1	13	TGTGCCAGCTCTGAAGGAACGAACACTGAAGCTTTCTTT	CASSEGTNTEAFF
-	-	TRBV4-3	TRBJ2-1	17	TGCGCCAGCAGCCAATCTACCGGGACGCCCACCTACAATGAGCAGTTCTTC	CASSQSTGTPTYNEQFF
TRBD2	few	TRBV20-1	TRBJ2-3	14	TGCAGTGCTAGATTAGCGGGGGCCACAGATACGCAGTATTTT	CSARLAGATDTQYF
-	few	TRBV29-1	TRBJ1-1	12	TGCAGCGTTGGGGAGTGGGGCACTGAAGCTTTCTTT	CSVGEWGTEAFF
TRBD2	-	TRBV29-1	TRBJ2-1	12	TGCAGCGTTGAGAAGCGGGAGTATGAGCAGTTCTTC	CSVEKREYEQFF
TRBD1	few	TRBV7-2	TRBJ1-4	14	TGTGCCAGCAGCTTAGGACAGGGGACGGGAAAACTGTTTTTT	CASSLGQGTGKLFF
-	many	TRBV12-3/TRBV12-4	TRBJ2-5	13	TGTGCCAGCAGTAAAGGTCGTCAAGAGACCCAGTACTTC	CASSKGRQETQYF
-	-	TRBV15	TRBJ2-5	12	TGTGCCACCAGCGGGGACCAAGAGACCCAGTACTTC	CATSGDQETQYF
TRBD1	few	TRBV4-1	TRBJ2-5	14	TGCGCCAGCAGCCAAGACGGGACAGGGGGGACCCAGTACTTC	CASSQDGTGGTQYF
-	few	TRBV20-1	TRBJ2-2	14	TGCAGTGCTAGAGAGTTTTTGAACACCGGGGAGCTGTTTTTT	CSAREFLNTGELFF
TRBD1	-	TRBV28	TRBJ2-1	13	TGTGCCAGCACTAAGGACAGGGGGAATGAGCAGTTCTTC	CASTKDRGNEQFF
TRBD1	-	TRBV20-1	TRBJ1-4	14	TGCAGTGCTAGCCCGGGACAGGCTAATGAAAAACTGTTTTTT	CSASPGQANEKLFF
TRBD1	-	TRBV28	TRBJ1-5	13	TGTGCCAGCACCGAGACAGGGAACCAGCCCCAGCATTTT	CASTETGNQPQHF
TRBD2	many	TRBV3-1	TRBJ2-4	19	TGTGCCAGCAGCCCCTCCTTCGGACTAGCGGCCATAGCCAAAAACATTCAGTACTTC	CASSPSFGLAAIAKNIQYF
TRBD2	-	TRBV28	TRBJ2-3	15	TGTGCCAGCAGTTTCGGGCTAGCGGGTCCAGATACGCAGTATTTT	CASSFGLAGPDTQYF
-	few	TRBV6-2/TRBV6-3	TRBJ2-2	16	TGTGCCAGCCGCAAGTCAGGCCAGGGGTTAACCGGGGAGCTGTTTTTT	CASRKSGQGLTGELFF
-	few	TRBV29-1	TRBJ2-3	11	TGCAGCGTCGACCCCGGGTATACGCAGTATTTT	CSVDPGYTQYF
-	few	TRBV7-2	TRBJ1-2	14	TGTGCCAGCAGTCCACAGGGACCAAGCTATGGCTACACCTTC	CASSPQGPSYGYTF
TRBD2	-	TRBV27	TRBJ2-3	16	TGTGCCAGCGGTTTCTCTAGCGGGCCAAGCACAGATACGCAGTATTTT	CASGFSSGPSTDTQYF
-	-	TRBV27	TRBJ2-3	15	TGTGCCAGCAGTTTATCTTTAGGACTGGCAGATACGCAGTATTTT	CASSLSLGLADTQYF
-	many	TRBV20-1	TRBJ2-6	14	TGCAGTGCTTTAGTCTCCTCTGGGGCCAACGTCCTGACTTTC	CSALVSSGANVLTF
-	few	TRBV19	TRBJ2-5	13	TGTGCCAGTAGTAGGTACCGGCAAGAGACCCAGTACTTC	CASSRYRQETQYF
TRBD1	many	TRBV6-2/TRBV6-3	TRBJ2-7	13	TGTGCCGGCAGTTTACAGGGGGCTTGGGAGCAGTACTTC	CAGSLQGAWEQYF
TRBD2	many	TRBV6-5	TRBJ2-7	15	TGTGCCAGCAGTTACGGGGGACTAGCGGAATACGAGCAGTACTTC	CASSYGGLAEYEQYF
-	-	TRBV28	TRBJ2-7	14	TGTGCCAGCACACCCGGCGGGGCTTTCTACGAGCAGTACTTC	CASTPGGAFYEQYF
-	many	TRBV28	TRBJ2-3	14	TGTGCCAGCAGAACCTTTACAGGGACAGATACGCAGTATTTT	CASRTFTGTDTQYF
TRBD1	-	TRBV28	TRBJ1-5	14	TGTGCCAGCTTGACAGGGGGTCGCAATCAGCCCCAGCATTTT	CASLTGGRNQPQHF
TRBD2	many	TRBV7-2	TRBJ2-6	18	TGTGCCAGCAGCTCCGGACTAGCGGGATCAGGTGGGGCCAACGTCCTGACTTTC	CASSSGLAGSGGANVLTF
TRBD2	many	TRBV6-5	TRBJ2-5	15	TGTGCCAGCACCAGGACTAGCGGCCCCCAAGAGACCCAGTACTTC	CASTRTSGPQETQYF
-	-	TRBV30	TRBJ2-7	12	TGTGCCTGGAGTGTAGGATTTTACGAGCAGTACTTC	CAWSVGFYEQYF
-	few	TRBV12-3/TRBV12-4	TRBJ2-3	13	TGTGCCAGCAGAAGAACACTAGCCGGTACGCAGTATTTT	CASRRTLAGTQYF
TRBD2	few	TRBV7-6	TRBJ2-1	17	TGTGCCAGCAGCTTAGTTGCTGCGGGAGGTATGGGTAATGAGCAGTTCTTC	CASSLVAAGGMGNEQFF
-	many	TRBV11-2	TRBJ2-1	11	TGTGCCAGCAGCCACATCGCGGAACAGTTCTTC	CASSHIAEQFF
-	many	TRBV20-1	TRBJ1-2	11	TGCAGTGCTAGAGTGGCTCTCGGGTACACCTTC	CSARVALGYTF
TRBD1	many	TRBV3-1	TRBJ1-6	14	TGTGCCAGCAGCCATGGGACAGGGGGCTCACCCCTCCACTTT	CASSHGTGGSPLHF
-	-	TRBV6-6	TRBJ2-2	18	TGTGCCAGCAGACCAGCAAACGCAGGTGCCTCGAACACCGGGGAGCTGTTTTTT	CASRPANAGASNTGELFF
TRBD1	many	TRBV7-9	TRBJ2-1	16	TGTGCCAGCAGCTCCACAGACAGGGGGCAGCTGAATGAGCAGTTCTTC	CASSSTDRGQLNEQFF
-	many	TRBV11-2	TRBJ2-2	17	TGTGCCAGCAGCCGATACACTGGGGAGCTGAACACCGGGGAGCTGTTTTTT	CASSRYTGELNTGELFF
-	-	TRBV11-2	TRBJ1-3	15	TGTGCCAGCAGCTTAGACGGCCAGGTCGGAAACACCATATATTTT	CASSLDGQVGNTIYF
-	-	TRBV20-1	TRBJ1-5	13	TGCAGTGGTTCCGGGACGGGGGGACGGCCCCAGCATTTT	CSGSGTGGRPQHF
-	-	TRBV28	TRBJ2-1	16	TGTGCCAGCACAACTTGGGCCGCCTCCTCCTACAATGAGCAGTTCTTC	CASTTWAASSYNEQFF
-	few	TRBV7-9	TRBJ2-1	14	TGTGCCAGCAGCTTAGGAGCGATCCACAATGAGCAGTTCTTC	CASSLGAIHNEQFF
-	few	TRBV4-2	TRBJ1-2	15	TGTGCCAGCAGCCAAGATCCGGCGATAAACTATGGCTACACCTTC	CASSQDPAINYGYTF
-	-	TRBV6-5	TRBJ1-1	14	TGTGCCAGCCGGAACGCGGTCGCCTTCACTGAAGCTTTCTTT	CASRNAVAFTEAFF
TRBD1	many	TRBV18	TRBJ2-7	15	TGTGCCAGCTCACGAGACAGGGGGGTGACCTACGAGCAGTACTTC	CASSRDRGVTYEQYF
-	few	TRBV29-1	TRBJ2-5	11	TGCAGCGTTGACCTTTTAGGGACCCAGTACTTC	CSVDLLGTQYF
TRBD1	few	TRBV4-1	TRBJ2-7	15	TGCGCCAGCAGCCAAGACTCCCGGGACAGTTACGAGCAGTACTTC	CASSQDSRDSYEQYF
-	many	TRBV5-6	TRBJ1-1	16	TGTGCCAGCAGCTTGGATAGGAGAGGGGCTGGCACTGAAGCTTTCTTT	CASSLDRRGAGTEAFF
TRBD1	few	TRBV28	TRBJ1-1	15	TGTGCCAGCAGTTCCGCAGGGGGCGCGGGAACTGAAGCTTTCTTT	CASSSAGGAGTEAFF
-	many	TRBV12-3/TRBV12-4	TRBJ1-5	12	TGTGCCAGCAATTGGGGGGAACGGCCCCAGCATTTT	CASNWGERPQHF
TRBD2	-	TRBV10-3	TRBJ2-1	17	TGTGCCATCAGTGAGGGGCTAGCGGGGCCATCCTACAATGAGCAGTTCTTC	CAISEGLAGPSYNEQFF
-	many	TRBV30	TRBJ2-3	13	TGTGCCTGGAACCAGCGGAGAGCAGATACGCAGTATTTT	CAWNQRRADTQYF
-	-	TRBV23-1	TRBJ1-5	17	TGCGCCAGCATCCTCCAGACAGGCAACAGTGGCAATCAGCCCCAGCATTTT	CASILQTGNSGNQPQHF